This T cell receptor beta chain derives from a study of blood T cells in healthy people across ages. Primed by a sample-barcoded 5' primer and a J-beta primer mix, a second PCR proceeded for about 6 to 11 cycles. A single record per CDR3 protein comes from TCRdb applying MiXCR to the 5' RACE reads. The table lists over a million distinct CDR3 sequences, approximately 43% of them singletons. Study results and caveats: Bulk PBMC profiling left naive and antigen-experienced comparisons inconclusive.

The CDR3 runs 15 residues. Germline V lookup: CDR1 SQVTM, CDR2 ANQGSEA. With V trimmed by 6 bases and J by 2 bases, 6 bases remained unmatched. This clonotype came up a few times. Antigen: not known. The genes are TRBV29-1 and TRBJ2-3, with 12 bases lining up with TRBD2. This TCR was sampled from a woman younger than 35 in good health. The sequencing sample was made of blood. Here the CDR3 reads CSVHGLAGITDTQYF. CDR3 in DNA: TGCAGCGTACACGGACTAGCGGGAATCACAGATACGCAGTATTTT.